This record covers a single T cell receptor beta chain. Its specificity is not known. Naive-designated CD8 cells lacked CD45RO, were positively enriched for CCR7, and omitted terminally differentiated effector memory CD45RA+ cells. The data stem from a study of shared clonotypes between healthy human individuals. General study points: Clonotypes shared by all four donors outscored non-shared clonotypes in generation probability.

Sequenced by immunoSEQ multiplex PCR; TCRdb stores in-frame clones only, minus some. The sample lists about 2.1 million clones, about 93% seen once, with roughly 1.8% in the top ten. The sequenced sample was naive CD8+ T cells from PBMCs. The clonotype originates from a young man in good health. Some clones in this sample may be carry-over from other donors' samples.

DNA of the CDR3: TGTGCCAGCAGTTCACCGGGACTAGCTGATCCCAATGAGCAGTTCTTC. Residues: CASSSPGLADPNEQFF. The V gene is TRBV27, the J gene TRBJ2-1, with TRBD2 matching over 9 bases. V dropped 4 bases and J dropped 6; count of bases not matched to a gene: 10. The CDR3 covers 16 residues. Germline values: CDR1 MNHEY, CDR2 SMNVEV (reference sequence).